The T cell receptor (beta chain) described here comes from a study of identical twins. One entry per CDR3 protein results from TCRdb running MiXCR on the 5' RACE reads. The sample contains about 190,000 distinct CDR3 sequences, 15% to 20% of which appear only once. V gave up 6 bases and J gave up 9 bases, with 9 bases separating them. There are 11 residues in the CDR3. These data are also associated with another study on T cells expressing NK-cell markers. That report notes: The same clonotypes also predominated in the CD3+CD56-NKG2C+ fraction of a handful of donors.

The chain combines TRBV12-3 or TRBV12-4 with TRBJ2-1; D is unclear. The TCR sequence derives from a woman aged 18 to 35 in good health. The sequencing sample was made of CD8+ T cells sorted from blood. In DNA, the CDR3 is TGTGCCAGCAGGCTCGTTGGTGAGCAGTTCTTC. It is translated as CASRLVGEQFF.